Shown below are 7 T cell receptor beta chains from a single sample sequenced in a study of cytomegalovirus exposure and HLA in healthy donors. The PCR used 60 Vbeta and 13 Jbeta primers. Clones were sequenced by immunoSEQ multiplex PCR, and TCRdb holds only the in-frame ones, with some missing. The sample consists of fewer than 250,000 clones, 78% of them appearing once. Sequences were obtained from PBMCs. The receptors shown here come from a woman aged 25 to 39 in good health and CMV-seropositive.

The chain recombines TRBV11-3 with TRBJ1-1; 10 bases align to TRBD1. The CDR3 length is 17 residues. Losses at the gene ends were 5 bases for V and 0 bases for J; bases not matched to a gene: 9. The germline V gene encodes CDR1 SGHNT and CDR2 YENEEA. The CDR3 nucleotides read TGTGCCAGCAGCAAGTGGGGGACAGGGGACATGAACACTGAAGCTTTCTTT. Protein: CASSKWGTGDMNTEAFF.

The rearrangement links TRBV6-6 to TRBJ2-6; a possible D gene is TRBD1 (6 bases). The V gene lost 0 bases and the J gene lost 7 bases, with 10 bases spanning the gap. The CDR3 runs 15 residues. Germline CDR1 reads MNHNY; CDR2 reads SVGAGI (reference sequence). The CDR3 reads CASSYSTGYANVLTF. The CDR3 nucleotides read TGTGCCAGCAGTTACTCGACAGGTTACGCCAACGTCCTGACTTTC.

This clone occurred once. J is TRBJ2-7 and V is TRBV29-1, with 10 bases fitting TRBD1. Per the germline V gene, CDR1 is SQVTM and CDR2 is ANQGSEA. The CDR3 spans 14 residues. Trimming at V came to 0 bases and at J to 4 bases, leaving 3 bases not matched to a gene. As DNA, the CDR3 is TGCAGCGTTGAAGAAAGACAGGGGGCTTACGAGCAGTACTTC. Residues: CSVEERQGAYEQYF.

This clone was detected a few times. This rearrangement joins TRBV4-3 to TRBJ2-5; a possible D gene is TRBD1 (6 bases). The germline gives CDR1 LGHNA, CDR2 YSLEER. This CDR3 has 15 amino acids. V shed 4 bases and J shed 4 bases, with 16 bases lying between them. DNA of the CDR3: TGCGCCAGCAGCCGGTCCGGGCTGACAGGAGAGACCCAGTACTTC. It yields the protein CASSRSGLTGETQYF.

V gene TRBV4-1 combines with J gene TRBJ2-3; 11 nucleotides agree with TRBD1. CDR1 and CDR2 (germline): MGHRA, YSYEKL. Trimming at V came to 5 bases and at J to 4 bases, leaving 11 bases not matched to a gene. This CDR3 comprises 17 residues. DNA of the CDR3: TGCGCCAGCAGCTCTACTCCTCGGACAGGGGGCTCAGATACGCAGTATTTT. This encodes CASSSTPRTGGSDTQYF.

The V gene is TRBV10-3, the J gene TRBJ2-3, with D maybe TRBD2 (7 bases). The CDR3 length is 14 residues. Looked up from germline, CDR1 is ENHRY and CDR2 is SYGVKD. Deletions cut 1 base from V and 7 bases from J, with 12 bases between. The CDR3 bases are TGTGCCATCAGTGAGTGGGGGGGGCGGAATACGCAGTATTTT. Its translation is CAISEWGGRNTQYF.

This clone was recorded only once. The chain joins TRBV4-3 to TRBJ2-1; TRBD2 agrees at 7 bases. Germline assignment: CDR1 LGHNA and CDR2 YSLEER. J gave up 0 bases and V 0 bases, and 8 bases lay outside the gene matches. This CDR3 comprises 18 residues. The CDR3 region has the DNA TGCGCCAGCAGCCAAGATCACTGGAGCGGGGTCTCCTACAATGAGCAGTTCTTC. This sequence encodes CASSQDHWSGVSYNEQFF.